These 10 T cell receptor beta chains share one sample of origin, sequenced in a study of blood T cell repertoires in COVID-19. Measured with immunoSEQ multiplex PCR; TCRdb has only the in-frame clones, and not every one. This sample carries a few hundred thousand clones, approximately 91% of them seen once, and the ten largest clones take about 1.5%. The sequenced sample consisted of PBMCs or T cells enriched from blood (not recorded which). These receptors originate from a woman under 30 who had been exposed to COVID-19.

The chain uses TRBV10-3 and TRBJ2-3, with D perhaps TRBD1 (5 bases). Trimming cost V 0 bases and J 2 bases, with 6 bases left between them. Per germline, CDR1 ENHRY and CDR2 SYGVKD. The CDR3 contains 14 residues. The CDR3: CAISESGDTDTQYF. For the CDR3, the DNA is TGTGCCATCAGTGAGTCAGGGGACACAGATACGCAGTATTTT.

The V call is TRBV4-3, the J call TRBJ1-1; D is undetermined. The V gene's germline CDR1 is LGHNA and CDR2 YSLEER. Trimming stripped 2 bases from V and 8 bases from J, with 12 bases between. This CDR3 has 13 amino acids. The CDR3 reads CASSQTLPGEAFF. Here the CDR3 DNA reads TGCGCCAGCAGCCAAACACTTCCCGGGGAAGCTTTCTTT.

The table lists this clone with a count of one. The rearrangement uses TRBV18 and TRBJ1-1; D gene ambiguous. This CDR3 is built from 14 residues. Germline V gene sequence: CDR1 KGHSH, CDR2 LQKENI. Trimming took off 3 bases at V and 3 bases at J, with 11 bases between the two ends. CDR3 protein: CASSPGREHTEAFF. The CDR3, as DNA: TGTGCCAGCTCACCGGGCAGAGAGCACACTGAAGCTTTCTTT.

The rearrangement links TRBV5-1 to TRBJ2-3, with TRBD2 identical over 14 bases. CDR1 and CDR2 from the germline V gene are SGHRS and YFSETQ. V trimming: 4 bases; J trimming: 3 bases; junction bases outside the gene matches: 4. The length of the CDR3 is 16 residues. The CDR3: CASSKGLAGVTDTQYF. CDR3 DNA: TGCGCCAGCAGCAAGGGACTAGCGGGAGTGACAGATACGCAGTATTTT.

V usage is TRBV10-3 and J usage is TRBJ2-2, with a tentative D call TRBD1 (6 bases). Germline assignment: CDR1 ENHRY and CDR2 SYGVKD. The V gene lost 2 bases and the J gene lost 2 bases, with 9 bases spanning the gap. This CDR3 comprises 15 residues. CDR3 sequence reads: CAISEAGTNTGELFF. The DNA of the CDR3 is TGTGCCATCAGTGAGGCCGGGACAAACACCGGGGAGCTGTTTTTT.

This chain connects TRBV6-2 or TRBV6-3 to TRBJ1-6, with 7 bases aligning to TRBD1. Germline V gene data show CDR1 as MNHEY and CDR2 as SVGEGT. Losses at the gene ends were 6 bases for V and 5 bases for J; bases not matched to a gene: 7. The CDR3 contains 15 residues. The CDR3, as DNA: TGTGCCAGCAGCTTGACAGGGCACAATAATTCACCCCTCCACTTT. It yields the protein CASSLTGHNNSPLHF.

This chain joins TRBV18 and TRBJ2-1, with 13 bases lining up with TRBD2. The CDR3 contains 17 residues. Germline loops: CDR1 KGHSH, CDR2 LQKENI. V shed 3 bases and J 3 bases; nucleotides not matched to a gene: 5. In DNA form, the CDR3 reads TGTGCCAGCTCACCTTTGGGACTAGCGGGGAGCTACAATGAGCAGTTCTTC. Protein product: CASSPLGLAGSYNEQFF.

The CDR3, as DNA: TGTGCCATCAGTGAGTCGACTTCGGGCTCCTATAATTCACCCCTCCACTTT. Translation: CAISESTSGSYNSPLHF. The V gene is TRBV10-3, the J gene TRBJ1-6; D is ambiguous. Trimming pared 0 bases from V and 0 bases from J, leaving 9 bases between. From germline, CDR1 is ENHRY and CDR2 SYGVKD. The CDR3 covers 17 residues.

This rearrangement joins TRBV7-6 to TRBJ2-2, with D maybe TRBD2 (5 bases). This CDR3 region has 19 residues. Germline-derived CDR1 and CDR2 are SGHVS and FNYEAQ. Trimming shortened V by 0 bases and J by 5 bases, and 22 bases separated the two germline ends. CDR3 nucleotide sequence: TGTGCCAGCAGCTTAGCGCATCGCGGAGGTCGCGTTGGTACCGGGGAGCTGTTTTTT. Translating it yields CASSLAHRGGRVGTGELFF.

The rearrangement links TRBV28 to TRBJ1-5; D is unclear. The CDR3 is made up of 14 amino acids. Germline V gene lookup returns CDR1 MDHEN and CDR2 SYDVKM. V lost 3 bases and J lost 2, with 8 bases in between. The CDR3 DNA sequence: TGTGCCAGCAGTTTTCTCCGTCGCAATCAGCCCCAGCATTTT. It translates to CASSFLRRNQPQHF.